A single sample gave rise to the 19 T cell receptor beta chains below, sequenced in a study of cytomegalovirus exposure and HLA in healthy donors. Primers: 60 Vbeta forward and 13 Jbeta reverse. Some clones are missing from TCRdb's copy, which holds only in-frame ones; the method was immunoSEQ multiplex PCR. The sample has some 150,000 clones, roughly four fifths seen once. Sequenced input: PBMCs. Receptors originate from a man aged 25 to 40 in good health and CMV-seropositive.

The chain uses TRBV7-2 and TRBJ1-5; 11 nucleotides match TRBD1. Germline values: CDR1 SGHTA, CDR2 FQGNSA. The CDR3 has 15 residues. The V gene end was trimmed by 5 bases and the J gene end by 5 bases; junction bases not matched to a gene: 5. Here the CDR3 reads CASSRGTGGDQPQHF. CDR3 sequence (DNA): TGTGCCAGCAGCCGAGGGACAGGGGGGGATCAGCCCCAGCATTTT.

CDR3 nucleotides: TGTGCCAGCAGCTTGGCAGGGGGCGTTGGTTCACCCCTCCACTTT. This encodes CASSLAGGVGSPLHF. The V gene is TRBV5-4, the J gene TRBJ1-6; TRBD1 aligns across 8 bases. The J segment lost 9 bases and the V segment lost 0 bases, leaving 5 bases of the junction unmatched. The germline V gene has CDR1 SGHNT and CDR2 YYREEE (reference sequence). CDR3 length: 15 amino acids.

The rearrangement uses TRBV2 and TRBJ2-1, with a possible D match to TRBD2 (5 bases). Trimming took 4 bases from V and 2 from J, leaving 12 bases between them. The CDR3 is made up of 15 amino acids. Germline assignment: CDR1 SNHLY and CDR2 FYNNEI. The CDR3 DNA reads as TGTGCCAGCAGTGTAGAGGGCCCGCCCTACAATGAGCAGTTCTTC. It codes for CASSVEGPPYNEQFF.

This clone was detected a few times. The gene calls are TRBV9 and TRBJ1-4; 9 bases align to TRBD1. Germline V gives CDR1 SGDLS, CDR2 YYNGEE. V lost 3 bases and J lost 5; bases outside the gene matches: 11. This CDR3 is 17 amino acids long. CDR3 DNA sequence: TGTGCCAGCAGCGCATCCCGGGACAGGGCAAGGAATGAAAAACTGTTTTTT. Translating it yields CASSASRDRARNEKLFF.

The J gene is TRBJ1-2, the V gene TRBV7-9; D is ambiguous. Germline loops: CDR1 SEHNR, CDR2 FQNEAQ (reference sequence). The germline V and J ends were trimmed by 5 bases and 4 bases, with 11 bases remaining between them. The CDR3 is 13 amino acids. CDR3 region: CASSPREIYGYTF. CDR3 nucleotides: TGTGCCAGCAGCCCCCGGGAGATCTATGGCTACACCTTC.

The CDR3 DNA follows: TGTGCCATCAGTGATGAGGTAGATACTGAAGCTTTCTTT. It yields the protein CAISDEVDTEAFF. V is TRBV10-3 and J is TRBJ1-1; D call uncertain. The CDR3 sequence is 13 residues long. V was cut by 3 bases and J by 5 bases, with 10 bases left in between. CDR1 ENHRY and CDR2 SYGVKD come from the germline V gene.

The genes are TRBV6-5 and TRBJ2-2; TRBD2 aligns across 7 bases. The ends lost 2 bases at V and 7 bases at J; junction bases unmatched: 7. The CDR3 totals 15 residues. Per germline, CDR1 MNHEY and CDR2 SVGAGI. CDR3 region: CASSYIAGRHGELFF. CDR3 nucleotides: TGTGCCAGCAGTTACATAGCCGGGAGGCACGGGGAGCTGTTTTTT.

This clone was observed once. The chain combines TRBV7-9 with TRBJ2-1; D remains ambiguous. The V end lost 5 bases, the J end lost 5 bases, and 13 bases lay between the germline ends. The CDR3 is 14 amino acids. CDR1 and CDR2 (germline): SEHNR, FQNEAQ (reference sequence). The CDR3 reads CASSEHAANNEQFF. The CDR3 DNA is TGTGCCAGCAGCGAACATGCTGCAAACAATGAGCAGTTCTTC.

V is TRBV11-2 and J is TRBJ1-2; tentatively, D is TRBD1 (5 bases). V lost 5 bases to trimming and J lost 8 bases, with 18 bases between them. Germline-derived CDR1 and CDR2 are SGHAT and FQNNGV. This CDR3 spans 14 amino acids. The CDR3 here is CASSPDGGLGGYTF. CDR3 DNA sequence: TGTGCCAGCAGCCCCGACGGGGGACTGGGAGGCTACACCTTC. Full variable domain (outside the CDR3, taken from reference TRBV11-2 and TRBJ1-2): EAGVAQSPRYKIIEKRQSVAFWCNPISGHATLYWYQQILGQGPKLLIQFQNNGVVDDSQLPKDRFSAERLKGVDSTLKIQPAKLEDSAVYLCASSPDGGLGGYTFGSGTRLTVV.

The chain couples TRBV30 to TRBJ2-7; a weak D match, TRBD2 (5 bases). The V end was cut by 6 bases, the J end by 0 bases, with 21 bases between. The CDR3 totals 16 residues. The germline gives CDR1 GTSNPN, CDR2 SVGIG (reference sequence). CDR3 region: CACQRIFLPSSYEQYF. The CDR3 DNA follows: TGTGCCTGTCAGCGGATCTTTCTCCCGAGCTCCTACGAGCAGTACTTC.

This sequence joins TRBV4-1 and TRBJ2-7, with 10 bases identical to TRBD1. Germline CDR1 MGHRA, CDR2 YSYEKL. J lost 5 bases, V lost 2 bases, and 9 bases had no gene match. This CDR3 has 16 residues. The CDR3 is CASSQTGTGVIDEQYF. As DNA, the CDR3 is TGCGCCAGCAGCCAAACTGGGACAGGGGTTATCGACGAGCAGTACTTC.

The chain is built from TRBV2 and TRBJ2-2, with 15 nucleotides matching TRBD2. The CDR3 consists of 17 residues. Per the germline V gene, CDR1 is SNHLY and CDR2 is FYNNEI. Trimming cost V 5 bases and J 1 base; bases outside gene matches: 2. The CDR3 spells CASSWTSGRVNTGELFF. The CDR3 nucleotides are TGTGCCAGCAGTTGGACTAGCGGGAGGGTGAACACCGGGGAGCTGTTTTTT.

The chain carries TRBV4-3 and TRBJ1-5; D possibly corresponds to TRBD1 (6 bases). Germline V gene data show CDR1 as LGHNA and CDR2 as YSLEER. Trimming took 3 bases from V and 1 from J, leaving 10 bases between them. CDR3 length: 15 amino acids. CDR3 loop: CASSQTDRSNQPQHF. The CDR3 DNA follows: TGCGCCAGCAGCCAGACAGACAGGAGCAATCAGCCCCAGCATTTT.

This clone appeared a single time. CDR3 nucleotides: TGCGCCAGCAGTGGGGAGGCAGGGAGCGGCGAGCAGTACTTC. Encoded protein: CASSGEAGSGEQYF. The rearrangement links TRBV10-1 to TRBJ2-7; possibly TRBD2 for D (6 bases). Trimming removed 4 bases at V and 6 bases at J, with 16 bases between. The CDR3 sequence is 14 residues long. Germline V gene lookup returns CDR1 WNHNN and CDR2 SYGVQD (reference sequence).

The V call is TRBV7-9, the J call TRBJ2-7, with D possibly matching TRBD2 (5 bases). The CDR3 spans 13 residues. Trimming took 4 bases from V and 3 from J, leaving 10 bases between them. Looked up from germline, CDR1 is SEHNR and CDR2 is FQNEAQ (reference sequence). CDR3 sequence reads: CASSSDYSYEQYF. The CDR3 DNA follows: TGTGCCAGCAGCTCCGACTACAGCTACGAGCAGTACTTC.

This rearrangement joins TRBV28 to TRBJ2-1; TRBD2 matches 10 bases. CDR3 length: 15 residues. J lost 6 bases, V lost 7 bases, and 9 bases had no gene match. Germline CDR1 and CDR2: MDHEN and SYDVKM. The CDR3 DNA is TGTGCCAGCAAAACCGGGACTAGCGAATCCAATGAGCAGTTCTTC. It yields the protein CASKTGTSESNEQFF.

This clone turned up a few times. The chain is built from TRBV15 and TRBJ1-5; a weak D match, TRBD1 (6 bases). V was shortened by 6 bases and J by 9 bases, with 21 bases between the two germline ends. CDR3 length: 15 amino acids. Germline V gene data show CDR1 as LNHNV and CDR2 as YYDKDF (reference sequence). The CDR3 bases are TGTGCCACCAGTGTGACAGGACGCATCAGTGGGCCCCAGCATTTT. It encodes CATSVTGRISGPQHF.

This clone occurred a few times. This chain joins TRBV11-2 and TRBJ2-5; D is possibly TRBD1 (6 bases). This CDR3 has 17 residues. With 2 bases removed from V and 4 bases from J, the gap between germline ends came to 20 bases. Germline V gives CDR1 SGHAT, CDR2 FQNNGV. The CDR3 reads CASSLLARTIRGETQYF. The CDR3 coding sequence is TGTGCCAGCAGCTTACTTGCGCGGACCATCAGGGGAGAGACCCAGTACTTC. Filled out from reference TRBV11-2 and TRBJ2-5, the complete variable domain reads EAGVAQSPRYKIIEKRQSVAFWCNPISGHATLYWYQQILGQGPKLLIQFQNNGVVDDSQLPKDRFSAERLKGVDSTLKIQPAKLEDSAVYLCASSLLARTIRGETQYFGPGTRLLVL.

The chain's CDR3 is CASSSGGTYEQYF. The CDR3 coding sequence is TGTGCCAGCAGTTCAGGGGGCACTTACGAGCAGTACTTC. The chain has TRBV28 and TRBJ2-5; 8 nucleotides align to TRBD1. Near its end, the DNA agrees better with TRBJ2-7, so the J call may be wrong. Germline V gene sequence: CDR1 MDHEN, CDR2 SYDVKM. The CDR3 is 13 amino acids.